The 10 T cell receptor beta chains in this list originate from one sample, sequenced in a study of early T cells in non-severe SARS-CoV-2 infection. TCRdb independently ran MiXCR on the 5' RACE reads; one entry per CDR3 protein. The sample consists of more than 15,000 distinct CDR3 sequences, about 5.5% of them appearing once. The sample was whole blood. These receptors were taken from an adult who was a healthcare worker with PCR-confirmed SARS-CoV-2 infection or an uninfected control (not recorded which).

This clonotype is deemed medium-sized. The V and J genes are TRBV20-1 and TRBJ1-1; maybe TRBD1 (5 bases). CDR3 size: 12 residues. V dropped 6 bases and J dropped 1 base, with 9 bases sitting between them. CDR1 DFQATT and CDR2 SNEGSKA come from the germline V gene (reference sequence). CDR3 DNA sequence: TGCAGTGCCAGCGACAGGAACACTGAAGCTTTCTTT. Protein sequence: CSASDRNTEAFF.

This clonotype came up many times. V is TRBV3-1 and J is TRBJ1-4; D gene unclear. V lost 4 bases to trimming and J lost 5 bases, with 11 bases between them. The CDR3 extends over 14 amino acids. Germline V CDR1 and CDR2: LGHDT, YNNKEL (reference sequence). For the CDR3, the DNA is TGTGCCAGCAGCCTAAGAGTGGCAAATGAAAAACTGTTTTTT. It is translated as CASSLRVANEKLFF.

This clonotype was observed many times. CDR3 amino acids: CASSLQHQETQYF. CDR3 bases: TGTGCCAGCAGCTTACAACATCAAGAGACCCAGTACTTC. The chain has TRBV7-6 and TRBJ2-5; D not certain. The V and J ends lost 2 bases and 2 bases respectively, with 6 bases between them. In germline, CDR1 is SGHVS, CDR2 FNYEAQ. This CDR3 is 13 amino acids long.

This clonotype has a count of ten or more. The chain links TRBV12-3 or TRBV12-4 to TRBJ2-7; the D is unclear. This CDR3 is built from 13 residues. Trimming stripped 5 bases from V and 0 bases from J, with 8 bases between. The CDR3 nucleotides read TGTGCCAGCAGTAAAGGTACCTCCTACGAGCAGTACTTC. Translated, it gives CASSKGTSYEQYF.

This clonotype was detected ten times or more. The gene calls are TRBV2 and TRBJ2-1; D is ambiguous. The CDR3 contains 15 residues. CDR1 SNHLY and CDR2 FYNNEI come from the germline V gene. Trimming removed 0 bases from V and 11 bases from J, with 17 bases in between. The CDR3 protein is CASSEASARPPKQFF. The CDR3 coding sequence is TGTGCCAGCAGTGAAGCAAGTGCCCGACCTCCAAAGCAGTTCTTC.

This clonotype was seen at least ten times. The chain joins TRBV11-2 to TRBJ2-5; D ambiguous. The germline V gene encodes CDR1 SGHAT and CDR2 FQNNGV. V shed 0 bases and J shed 5 bases, with 10 bases lying between them. The length of the CDR3 is 14 residues. This CDR3 reads CASSLDRPPETQYF. In nucleotides, the CDR3 is TGTGCCAGCAGCTTAGATCGGCCACCGGAGACCCAGTACTTC.

Ten or more counts support this clonotype. V usage is TRBV13 and J usage is TRBJ2-1; 14 nucleotides agree with TRBD2. Germline assignment: CDR1 PRHDT and CDR2 FYEKMQ (reference sequence). This CDR3 contains 17 residues. V trimming: 5 bases; J trimming: 2 bases; junction bases outside the gene matches: 5. The CDR3 reads CASSPLGLAGAYNEQFF. The CDR3 nucleotides are TGTGCCAGCAGCCCACTGGGACTAGCGGGAGCCTACAATGAGCAGTTCTTC.

This clonotype was recorded at least ten times. The CDR3 is CSARLWDEQFF. CDR3 bases: TGCAGTGCGCGACTATGGGATGAGCAGTTCTTC. The V and J genes are TRBV20-1 and TRBJ2-1; D possibly corresponds to TRBD2 (5 bases). From germline, CDR1 is DFQATT and CDR2 SNEGSKA (reference sequence). The CDR3 has 11 residues. V shed 6 bases and J shed 8 bases, with 11 bases lying between them.

V usage is TRBV19 and J usage is TRBJ2-2; 10 nucleotides match TRBD2. The CDR3 is made up of 15 amino acids. The germline V gene has CDR1 LNHDA and CDR2 SQIVND (reference sequence). Unmatched junction bases numbered 4, after V lost 5 bases and J lost 4 bases. The CDR3 loop reads CASSPRTSGTGELFF. In DNA, the CDR3 is TGTGCCAGTAGTCCCCGGACTAGCGGCACCGGGGAGCTGTTTTTT.

This clonotype is classed as medium-sized. The V gene is TRBV7-9, the J gene TRBJ1-1, with a tentative D call TRBD1 (5 bases). The CDR3 is 17 amino acids. V was pared by 4 bases and J by 5 bases, with 23 bases between. Germline V gene lookup returns CDR1 SEHNR and CDR2 FQNEAQ (reference sequence). The CDR3, as DNA: TGTGCCAGCAGCTCTCCCTCCGTAGGGGCCGGGAGGACTGAAGCTTTCTTT. Encoded protein: CASSSPSVGAGRTEAFF.